The 10 T cell receptor beta chains below come from one sample, sequenced in a study of T-cell reconstitution after alpha-beta-depleted transplantation in children (dated by TCRdb to about 2016). The label giving this sample's treatment or condition can be read as: allogeneic hematopoietic cell transplantation with graft depleted of TCRalphabeta T cells and CD19 B cells. Library prep was done by PCR. Sequenced using an Illumina HiSeq 2500. To normalize quantification of the TCRbeta repertoire, the TCR libraries were built with molecular barcoding that relied on unique molecular identifiers. The raw public data were reprocessed by TCRdb itself: fastp quality trimming at Q25, MiXCR clonotype calling, in-frame beta chains only. Rows with one shared CDR3 protein collapse into an entry with the most common genes and DNA. Recorded for this sample are about 980,000 distinct CDR3 sequences; about 29% of them occurred a single time. About 28% of the sample comes from the top ten.

This specimen was PBMCs, mostly from graft donor cells, taken 360 days after TCRalphabeta/CD19-depleted stem cell transplant. Receptor source: a boy less than two years old who had a stem cell transplant for SCID, so the T cells may come from the graft donor.

Regarding this clonotype: It is likely a read error, because the conserved phenylalanine at the end of the CDR3 is missing. The chain has TRBV6-2 or TRBV6-3 and TRBJ2-1; D remains ambiguous. This CDR3 has 13 residues. Germline CDR1 reads MNHEY; CDR2 reads SVGEGT. V was pared by 7 bases and J by 7 bases, with 14 bases between. DNA of the CDR3: TGTGCCAGCACCAACCGCCCGGAGAATGAGCAGTTCTCC. This translates into CASTNRPENEQFS.

This clonotype occurred a few times. This chain connects TRBV29-1 to TRBJ1-2, with 8 bases lining up with TRBD1. Per the germline V gene, CDR1 is SQVTM and CDR2 is ANQGSEA. This CDR3 is 12 amino acids long. The CDR3: CRADRGPYGYTF. CDR3 sequence (DNA): TGCAGAGCAGACAGGGGTCCCTATGGCTACACCTTC.

The rearrangement links TRBV29-1 to TRBJ1-1; 8 bases match TRBD1. V was clipped by 6 bases and J by 3 bases; unmatched bases: 6. The germline CDR1 and CDR2 sequences are SQVTM and ANQGSEA. CDR3 size: 13 residues. CDR3 DNA sequence: TGCAGCGTGTTGGACAGGGCTGACACTGAAGCTTTCTTT. Protein sequence: CSVLDRADTEAFF. The complete variable domain, with remaining parts taken from reference TRBV29-1 and TRBJ1-1, reads SAVISQKPSRDICQRGTSLTIQCQVDSQVTMMFWYRQQPGQSLTLIATANQGSEATYESGFVIDKFPISRPNLTFSTLTVSNMSPEDSSIYLCSVLDRADTEAFFGQGTRLTVV.

This clonotype was picked up a small number of times. V and J are TRBV24-1 and TRBJ2-2, with no clear D. The germline CDR1 and CDR2 sequences are KGHDR and SFDVKD. This CDR3 region has 13 residues. Trimming removed 2 bases at V and 4 bases at J, with 4 bases between. CDR3 DNA sequence: TGTGCCACCAGTGATTACAGCACCGGGGAGCTGTTTTTT. It codes for CATSDYSTGELFF.

The chain recombines TRBV11-2 with TRBJ2-2, with D uncertain. This CDR3 is built from 14 residues. V was shortened by 3 bases and J by 7 bases, with 12 bases between the two germline ends. Germline CDR1 is SGHAT and CDR2 is FQNNGV. The CDR3 DNA reads TGTGCCAGCAGCTTTACCCGTCCCCTCGGGGAGCTGTTTTTT. Encoded protein: CASSFTRPLGELFF.

This rearrangement joins TRBV7-2 to TRBJ2-7; possibly TRBD1 for D (5 bases). The germline V and J ends were trimmed by 5 bases and 6 bases, with 14 bases remaining between them. The CDR3 is 13 amino acids. Germline assignment: CDR1 SGHTA and CDR2 FQGNSA. DNA of the CDR3: TGTGCCAGCAGCCTTCAGGGTTACAGCGAGCAGTACTTC. Its translation: CASSLQGYSEQYF. The whole variable domain, remainder taken from reference TRBV7-2 and TRBJ2-7, is GAGVSQSPSNKVTEKGKDVELRCDPISGHTALYWYRQSLGQGLEFLIYFQGNSAPDKSGLPSDRFSAERTGGSVSTLTIQRTQQEDSAVYLCASSLQGYSEQYFGPGTRLTVT.

The chain carries TRBV12-3 or TRBV12-4 and TRBJ2-5; D possibly uses TRBD1 or TRBD2 (6 bases each). V was cut by 1 base and J by 5 bases, with 14 bases left in between. The CDR3 has 15 amino acids. The CDR3 protein is CASSLGGGRMETQYF. In DNA, the CDR3 is TGTGCCAGCAGTTTAGGTGGGGGGCGCATGGAGACCCAGTACTTC.

There are many counts of this clonotype. This chain links TRBV28 with TRBJ1-4; tentatively, D is TRBD1 (5 bases). This CDR3 has 14 residues. The V end was cut by 6 bases, the J end by 5 bases, with 13 bases between. Germline V gives CDR1 MDHEN, CDR2 SYDVKM. In DNA, the CDR3 is TGTGCCAGCAGCCTGGGGGGAGCGAATGAAAAACTGTTTTTT. Residues: CASSLGGANEKLFF.

The chain uses TRBV5-1 and TRBJ2-5; D possibly corresponds to TRBD2 (5 bases). Trimming cost V 0 bases and J 3 bases, with 21 bases left between them. Germline CDR1 is SGHRS and CDR2 is YFSETQ. The CDR3 contains 18 residues. This CDR3 is CASSLVKVVASSEETQYF. CDR3 sequence (DNA): TGCGCCAGCAGCTTGGTTAAGGTAGTAGCGTCATCCGAAGAGACCCAGTACTTC.

This clonotype was detected a few times. The chain carries TRBV5-1 and TRBJ1-2; no reliable D call. CDR1 and CDR2 from the germline V gene are SGHRS and YFSETQ. Trimming took 0 bases from V and 3 from J, leaving 6 bases between them. This CDR3 comprises 13 residues. CDR3 protein: CASSLDQYYGYTF. CDR3 nucleotide sequence: TGCGCCAGCAGCTTGGACCAATACTATGGCTACACCTTC.